The 8 T cell receptor beta chains below were found in one sample sequenced in a study of CD8 T cells in ankylosing spondylitis. TCRdb ran MiXCR on the 5' RACE reads and lists one entry per CDR3 protein. The profile shows some 140,000 distinct CDR3 sequences, roughly 8.4% of them singletons. The sample comprised synovial fluid, either unsorted or a sorted T cell fraction (not recorded which). The source is a male donor with ankylosing spondylitis.

The DNA for the CDR3 is TGTGCCAGCAGTCGACGAACAGGGAGCTCCTACGAGCAGTACTTC. Translation gives CASSRRTGSSYEQYF. The chain recombines TRBV12-3 or TRBV12-4 with TRBJ2-7; possible D gene TRBD1, 6 bases. Trimming removed 5 bases from V and 0 bases from J, with 14 bases in between. CDR3 size: 15 residues.

The table lists this clonotype with many counts. The chain links TRBV2 to TRBJ2-5; no reliable D call. The V end lost 4 bases, the J end lost 3 bases, and 6 bases lay between the germline ends. Germline-derived CDR1 and CDR2 are SNHLY and FYNNEI. The CDR3 spans 12 residues. This chain's CDR3 is CASSGEKETQYF. CDR3 coding DNA: TGTGCCAGCAGTGGGGAAAAAGAGACCCAGTACTTC.

This clonotype was counted at least ten times. V usage is TRBV20-1 and J usage is TRBJ2-7, with 12 bases that match TRBD2. Germline V gene lookup returns CDR1 DFQATT and CDR2 SNEGSKA (reference sequence). V lost 4 bases and J lost 4; bases outside the gene matches: 8. This CDR3 has 15 amino acids. CDR3 residues: CSAMGLLAGGYEQYF. CDR3 bases: TGCAGTGCTATGGGGCTACTAGCGGGGGGATACGAGCAGTACTTC.

J is TRBJ1-6 and V is TRBV13; 7 nucleotides agree with TRBD1. V lost 4 bases to trimming and J lost 10 bases; unmatched junction nucleotides: 7. The CDR3 is 14 residues long. CDR1 PRHDT and CDR2 FYEKMQ come from the germline V gene (reference sequence). CDR3 in amino acids: CASSSRQGRSPLHF. CDR3 in DNA: TGTGCCAGCAGCTCTCGACAGGGCCGATCACCCCTCCACTTT.

The rearrangement joins TRBV7-2 to TRBJ2-4; no clear D gene. This CDR3 has 14 amino acids. Looked up from germline, CDR1 is SGHTA and CDR2 is FQGNSA. V was clipped by 5 bases and J by 2 bases, with 10 bases between them. Here the CDR3 DNA reads TGTGCCAGCAGCCGTGGGGTAACCAAAAACATTCAGTACTTC. It is translated as CASSRGVTKNIQYF.

This clonotype was seen a handful of times. The chain combines TRBV7-2 with TRBJ2-1; D unclear. Trimming took off 3 bases at V and 8 bases at J, with 11 bases between the two ends. The CDR3 has 13 amino acids. Looked up from germline, CDR1 is SGHTA and CDR2 is FQGNSA. Here the CDR3 reads CASSFIFGDEQFF. The DNA of the CDR3 is TGTGCCAGCAGCTTTATCTTTGGGGATGAGCAGTTCTTC.

In its sample, this clonotype was seen many times. The chain employs TRBV6-2 or TRBV6-3 and TRBJ2-7; no clear D gene. The germline V gene has CDR1 MNHEY and CDR2 SVGEGT. CDR3 size: 11 residues. V was clipped by 5 bases and J by 3 bases, with 5 bases between them. The DNA for the CDR3 is TGTGCCAGCAGTCGCGACTACGAGCAGTACTTC. It codes for CASSRDYEQYF.

This chain uses TRBV20-1 with TRBJ2-7, with D unresolved. V lost 7 bases to trimming and J lost 2 bases, with 18 bases between them. Germline lookup yields CDR1 DFQATT and CDR2 SNEGSKA (reference sequence). This CDR3 has 14 amino acids. The CDR3, as DNA: TGCAGTGTTAAGGAAGGCCATAGAGCCTACGAGCAGTACTTC. Translated: CSVKEGHRAYEQYF.